This note documents a single T cell receptor beta chain sequence. The target antigen is unknown. The data derive from a study of cytomegalovirus exposure and HLA in healthy donors. Overall study findings and caveats: The finding came from a later analysis; first-cohort TCR clusters tended to co-occur in the roughly 120 validation repertoires. Usually a TCR sequence was rare, but some public TCRs were found in many donors. Listed as cytomegalovirus-associated were about 160 TCR beta chains. Published work reported that the classifier diagnosed cytomegalovirus status with high specificity and sensitivity.

The germline gives CDR1 SGDLS, CDR2 YYNGEE. CDR3 length equals 14 residues. V dropped 0 bases and J dropped 9 bases, with 13 bases sitting between them. Repertoires were generated with immunoSEQ multiplex PCR, while TCRdb's copy carries only in-frame clones and drops some. The data show some 140,000 clones, approximately 85% seen once. The V and J genes are TRBV9 and TRBJ2-1; D is unclear. This TCR was sampled from a woman aged 25-40 years in good health and CMV-seronegative. Sequencing used PBMCs. The CDR3 region has the DNA TGTGCCAGCAGCGTAGTTCCCAGCGACGGTGAGCAGTTCTTC. Amino acid sequence: CASSVVPSDGEQFF.